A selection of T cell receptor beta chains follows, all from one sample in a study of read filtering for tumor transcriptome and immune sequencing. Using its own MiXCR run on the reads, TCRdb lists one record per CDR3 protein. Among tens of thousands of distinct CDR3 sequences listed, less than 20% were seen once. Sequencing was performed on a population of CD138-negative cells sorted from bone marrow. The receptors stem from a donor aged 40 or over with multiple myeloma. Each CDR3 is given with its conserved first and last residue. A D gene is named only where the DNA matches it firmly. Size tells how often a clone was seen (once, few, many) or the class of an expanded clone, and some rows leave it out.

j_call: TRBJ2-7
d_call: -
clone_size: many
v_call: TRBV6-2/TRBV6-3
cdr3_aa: CASSYEATGRGEQYF
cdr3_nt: TGTGCCAGCAGTTATGAGGCTACCGGACGGGGAGAGCAGTACTTC

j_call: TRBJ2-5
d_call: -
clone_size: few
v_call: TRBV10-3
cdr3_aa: CAISDGTSQETQYF
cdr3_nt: TGTGCCATCAGTGATGGGACGAGTCAAGAGACCCAGTACTTC

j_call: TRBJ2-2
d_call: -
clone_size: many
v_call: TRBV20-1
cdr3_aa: CSAETRRKPPGELFF
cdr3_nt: TGCAGTGCTGAAACGAGGCGGAAACCACCCGGGGAGCTGTTTTTT

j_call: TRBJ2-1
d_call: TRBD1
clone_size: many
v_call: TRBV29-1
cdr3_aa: CSFWTGTYNEQFF
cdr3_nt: TGCAGCTTTTGGACAGGGACCTACAATGAGCAGTTCTTC

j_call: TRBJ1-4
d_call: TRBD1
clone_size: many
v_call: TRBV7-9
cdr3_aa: CASSVGQGEKLFF
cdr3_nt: TGTGCCAGCAGCGTGGGACAGGGGGAAAAACTGTTTTTT

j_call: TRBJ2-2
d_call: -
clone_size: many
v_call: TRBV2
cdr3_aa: CASSPTNLGAGELFF
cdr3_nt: TGTGCCAGCAGTCCAACTAACTTAGGCGCCGGGGAGCTGTTTTTT

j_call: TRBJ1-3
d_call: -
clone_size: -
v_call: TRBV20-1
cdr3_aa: CSAREGGNTIYF
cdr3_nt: TGCAGTGCTAGAGAGGGTGGAAACACCATATATTTT

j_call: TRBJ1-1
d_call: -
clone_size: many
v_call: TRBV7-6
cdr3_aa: CATKQDLGYTEAFF
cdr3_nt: TGTGCCACCAAACAGGATCTCGGATACACTGAAGCTTTCTTT

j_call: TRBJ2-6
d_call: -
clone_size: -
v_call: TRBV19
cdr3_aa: CASSIDALRSGANVLTF
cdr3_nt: TGTGCCAGTAGTATAGATGCCCTTCGCTCTGGGGCCAACGTCCTGACTTTC

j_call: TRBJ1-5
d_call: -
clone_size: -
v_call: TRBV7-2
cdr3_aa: CASSFAVAGNQPQHF
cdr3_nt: TGTGCCAGCAGCTTTGCTGTTGCGGGCAATCAGCCCCAGCATTTT

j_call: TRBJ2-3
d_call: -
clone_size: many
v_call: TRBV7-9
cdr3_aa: CASSDPSEGDPDTQYF
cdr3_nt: TGTGCCAGCAGCGACCCGTCGGAGGGAGACCCAGATACGCAGTATTTT

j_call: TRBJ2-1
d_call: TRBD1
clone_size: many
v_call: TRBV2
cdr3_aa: CASSKGRGSHNEQFF
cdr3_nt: TGTGCCAGCAGTAAGGGCAGGGGGTCCCACAATGAGCAGTTCTTC

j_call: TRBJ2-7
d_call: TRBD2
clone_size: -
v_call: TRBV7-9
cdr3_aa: CASSSARTSVEQYF
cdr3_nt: TGTGCCAGCAGCTCAGCGCGGACTAGCGTCGAGCAGTACTTC

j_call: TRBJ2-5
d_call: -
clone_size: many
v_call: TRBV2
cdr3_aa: CASSEVGGKETQYF
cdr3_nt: TGTGCCAGCAGTGAAGTCGGGGGAAAGGAGACCCAGTACTTC

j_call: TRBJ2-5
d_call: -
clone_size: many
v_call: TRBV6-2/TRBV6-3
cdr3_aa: CASSPAVPQETQYF
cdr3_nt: TGTGCCAGCAGTCCGGCGGTTCCACAAGAGACCCAGTACTTC

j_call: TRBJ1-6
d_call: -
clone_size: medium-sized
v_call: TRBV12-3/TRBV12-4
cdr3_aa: CASSLGSHSPLHF
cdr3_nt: TGTGCCAGCAGTTTGGGGAGTCATTCACCCCTCCACTTT

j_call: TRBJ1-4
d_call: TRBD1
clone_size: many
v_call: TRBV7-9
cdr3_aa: CASSSIQGAWEKLFF
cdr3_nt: TGTGCCAGCAGCTCCATACAGGGGGCATGGGAAAAACTGTTTTTT

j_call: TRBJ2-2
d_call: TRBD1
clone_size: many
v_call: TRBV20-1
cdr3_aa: CSALWDRNTGELFF
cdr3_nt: TGCAGTGCTCTCTGGGACAGGAACACCGGGGAGCTGTTTTTT

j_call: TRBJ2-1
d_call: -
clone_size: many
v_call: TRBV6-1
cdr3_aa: CASSEATRASSYNEQFF
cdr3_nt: TGTGCCAGCAGTGAAGCAACCAGGGCGAGCTCCTACAATGAGCAGTTCTTC

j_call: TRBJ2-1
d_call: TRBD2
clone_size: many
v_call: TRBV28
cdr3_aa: CASSTRTSGRHNEQFF
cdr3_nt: TGTGCCAGCAGTACCCGGACTAGCGGGAGACACAATGAGCAGTTCTTC

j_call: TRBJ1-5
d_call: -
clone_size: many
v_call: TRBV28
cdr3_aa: CASSPQWGGQPQHF
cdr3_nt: TGTGCCAGCAGTCCTCAGTGGGGCGGCCAGCCCCAGCATTTT

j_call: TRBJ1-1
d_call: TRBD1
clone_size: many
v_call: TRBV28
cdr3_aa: CASSRAGGATEAFF
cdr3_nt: TGTGCCAGCAGCCGGGCAGGGGGAGCCACTGAAGCTTTCTTT

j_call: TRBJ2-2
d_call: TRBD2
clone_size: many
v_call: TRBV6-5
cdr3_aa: CASSYPTSGLPGELFF
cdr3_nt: TGTGCCAGCAGTTACCCCACTAGCGGCCTCCCCGGGGAGCTGTTTTTT

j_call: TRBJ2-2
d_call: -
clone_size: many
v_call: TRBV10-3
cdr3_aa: CAISESGDTGELFF
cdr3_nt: TGTGCCATCAGTGAGTCGGGCGACACCGGGGAGCTGTTTTTT

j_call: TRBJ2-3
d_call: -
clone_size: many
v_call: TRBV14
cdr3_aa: CASSQGRVYTDTQYF
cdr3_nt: TGTGCCAGCAGCCAAGGACGTGTCTACACAGATACGCAGTATTTT

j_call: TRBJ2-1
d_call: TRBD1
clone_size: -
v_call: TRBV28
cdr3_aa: CASTHRGEQFF
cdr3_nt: TGTGCCAGCACTCACAGGGGTGAGCAGTTCTTC

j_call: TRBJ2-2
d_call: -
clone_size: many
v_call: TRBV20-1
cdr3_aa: CSALTGPSDTGELFF
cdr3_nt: TGCAGTGCCTTGACAGGACCCTCGGACACCGGGGAGCTGTTTTTT

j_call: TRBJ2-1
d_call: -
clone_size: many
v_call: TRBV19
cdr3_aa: CASTPRGGYNEQFF
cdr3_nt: TGTGCCAGTACCCCCCGAGGGGGTTACAATGAGCAGTTCTTC

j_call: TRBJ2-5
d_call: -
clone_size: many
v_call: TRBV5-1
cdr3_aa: CASSLAPPQETQYF
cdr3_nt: TGCGCCAGCAGCTTGGCCCCACCGCAAGAGACCCAGTACTTC

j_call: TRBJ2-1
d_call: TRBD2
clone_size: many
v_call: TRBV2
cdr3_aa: CAGAPGTSGSNEQFF
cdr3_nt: TGTGCCGGGGCGCCGGGGACTAGCGGGAGTAATGAGCAGTTCTTC

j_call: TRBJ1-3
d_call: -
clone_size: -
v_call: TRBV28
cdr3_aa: CASRIMGSSGNTIYF
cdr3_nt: TGTGCCAGCAGAATTATGGGCAGCTCTGGAAACACCATATATTTT

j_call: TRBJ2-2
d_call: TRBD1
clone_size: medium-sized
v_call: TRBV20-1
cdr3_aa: CSAREPGQKNTGELFF
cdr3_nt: TGCAGTGCTAGAGAACCGGGACAGAAGAACACCGGGGAGCTGTTTTTT

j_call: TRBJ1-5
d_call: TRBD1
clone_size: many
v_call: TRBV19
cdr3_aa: CASTPGGHQPQHF
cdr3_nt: TGTGCCAGTACCCCAGGGGGGCATCAGCCCCAGCATTTT

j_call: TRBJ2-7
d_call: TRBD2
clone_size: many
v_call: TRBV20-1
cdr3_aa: CSARSSSGEQYF
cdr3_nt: TGCAGTGCTAGATCGTCTAGCGGCGAGCAGTACTTC

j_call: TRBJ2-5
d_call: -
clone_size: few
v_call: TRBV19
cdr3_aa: CASSIGGAETQYF
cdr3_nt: TGTGCCAGTAGTATCGGCGGGGCAGAGACCCAGTACTTC

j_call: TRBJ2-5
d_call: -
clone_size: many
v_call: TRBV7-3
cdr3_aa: CASSLSSQETQYF
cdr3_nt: TGTGCCAGCAGCTTAAGCTCCCAAGAGACCCAGTACTTC

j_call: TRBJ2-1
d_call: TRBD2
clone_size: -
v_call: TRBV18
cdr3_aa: CASSPPITSGRVLGSYNEQFF
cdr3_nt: TGTGCCAGCTCACCACCTATAACTAGCGGGAGGGTCCTGGGCTCCTACAATGAGCAGTTCTTC

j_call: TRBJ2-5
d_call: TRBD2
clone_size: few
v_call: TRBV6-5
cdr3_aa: CASSYSELAVQTQYF
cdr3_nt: TGTGCCAGCAGTTACAGTGAGCTAGCGGTCCAGACCCAGTACTTC

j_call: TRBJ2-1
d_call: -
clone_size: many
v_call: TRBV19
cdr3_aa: CASRGRGSSYNEQFF
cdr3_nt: TGTGCCAGTAGAGGCCGGGGAAGCTCCTACAATGAGCAGTTCTTC

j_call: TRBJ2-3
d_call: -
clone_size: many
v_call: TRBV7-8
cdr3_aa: CASSPPLRAGGDTQYF
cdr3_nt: TGTGCCAGCAGCCCCCCCCTAAGGGCTGGCGGGGATACGCAGTATTTT

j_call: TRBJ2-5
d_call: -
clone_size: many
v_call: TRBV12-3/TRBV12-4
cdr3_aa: CASSSGRETQYF
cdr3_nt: TGTGCCAGCAGTTCGGGCAGAGAGACCCAGTACTTC

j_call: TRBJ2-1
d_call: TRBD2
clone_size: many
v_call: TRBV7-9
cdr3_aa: CASSLAGLAGGTSYNEQFF
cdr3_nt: TGTGCCAGCAGCTTAGCGGGACTAGCGGGAGGTACCTCCTACAATGAGCAGTTCTTC

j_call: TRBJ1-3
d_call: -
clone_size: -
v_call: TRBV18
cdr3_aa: CASSFTGSGRNTIYF
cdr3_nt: TGTGCCAGCTCATTCACAGGGAGTGGAAGAAACACCATATATTTT

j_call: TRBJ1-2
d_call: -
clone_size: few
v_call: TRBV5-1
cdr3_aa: CASSLAVGLFYGYTF
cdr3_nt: TGCGCCAGCAGCTTGGCCGTCGGCTTGTTCTATGGCTACACCTTC

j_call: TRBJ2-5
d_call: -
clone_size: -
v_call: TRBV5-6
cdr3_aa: CASSLGGDETQYF
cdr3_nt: TGTGCCAGCAGCTTGGGAGGGGATGAGACCCAGTACTTC

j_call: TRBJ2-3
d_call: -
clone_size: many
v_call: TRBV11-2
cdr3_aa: CASSLDGGITDTQYF
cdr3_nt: TGTGCCAGCAGCTTAGATGGCGGGATCACAGATACGCAGTATTTT

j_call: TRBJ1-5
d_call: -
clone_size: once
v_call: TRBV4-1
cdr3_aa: CASSQLRGLSNQPQHF
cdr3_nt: TGCGCCAGCAGCCAACTACGGGGGCTTAGCAATCAGCCCCAGCATTTT

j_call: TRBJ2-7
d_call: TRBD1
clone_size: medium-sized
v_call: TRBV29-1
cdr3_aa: CSVGQGFYEQYF
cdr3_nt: TGCAGCGTTGGACAGGGGTTCTACGAGCAGTACTTC

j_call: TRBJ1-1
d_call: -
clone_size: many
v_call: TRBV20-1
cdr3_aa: CSARDPRGTEAFF
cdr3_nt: TGCAGTGCTAGAGATCCCAGAGGAACTGAAGCTTTCTTT

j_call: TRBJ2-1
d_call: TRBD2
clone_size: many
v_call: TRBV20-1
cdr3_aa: CSAATGLSYNEQFF
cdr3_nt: TGCAGTGCGGCGACGGGACTAAGCTACAATGAGCAGTTCTTC

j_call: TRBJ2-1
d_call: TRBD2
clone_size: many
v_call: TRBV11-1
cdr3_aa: CASSKLAGALNEQFF
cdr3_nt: TGTGCCAGCAGCAAACTAGCGGGAGCTCTCAATGAGCAGTTCTTC

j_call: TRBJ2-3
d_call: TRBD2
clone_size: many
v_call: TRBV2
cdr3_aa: CAGGPTSGDTQYF
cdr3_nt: TGTGCCGGGGGCCCGACTAGCGGAGATACGCAGTATTTT